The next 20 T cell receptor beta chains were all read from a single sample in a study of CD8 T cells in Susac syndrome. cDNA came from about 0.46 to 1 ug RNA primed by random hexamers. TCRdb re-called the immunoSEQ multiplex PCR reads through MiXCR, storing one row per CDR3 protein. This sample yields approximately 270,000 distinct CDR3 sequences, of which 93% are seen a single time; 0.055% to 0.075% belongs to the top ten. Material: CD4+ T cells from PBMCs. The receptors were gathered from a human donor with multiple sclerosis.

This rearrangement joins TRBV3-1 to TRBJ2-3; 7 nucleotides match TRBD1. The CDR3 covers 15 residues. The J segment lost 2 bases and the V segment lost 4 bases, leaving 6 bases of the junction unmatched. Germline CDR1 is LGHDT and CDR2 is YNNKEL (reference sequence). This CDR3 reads CASSLWTGVTDTQYF. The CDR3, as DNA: TGTGCCAGCAGCCTGTGGACAGGAGTCACAGATACGCAGTATTTT.

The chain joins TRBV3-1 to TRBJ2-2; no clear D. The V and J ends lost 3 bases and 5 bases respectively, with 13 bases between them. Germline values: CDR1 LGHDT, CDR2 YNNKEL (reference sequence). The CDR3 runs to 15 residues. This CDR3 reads CASSQILVLTGELFF. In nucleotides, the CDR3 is TGTGCCAGCAGCCAGATTTTAGTTCTAACCGGGGAGCTGTTTTTT.

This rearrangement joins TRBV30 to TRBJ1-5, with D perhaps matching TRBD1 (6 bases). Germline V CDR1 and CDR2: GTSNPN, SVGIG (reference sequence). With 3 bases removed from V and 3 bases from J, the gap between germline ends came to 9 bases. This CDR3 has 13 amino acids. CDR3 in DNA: TGTGCCTGGAGCCCAGGGGACAATCAGCCCCAGCATTTT. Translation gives CAWSPGDNQPQHF.

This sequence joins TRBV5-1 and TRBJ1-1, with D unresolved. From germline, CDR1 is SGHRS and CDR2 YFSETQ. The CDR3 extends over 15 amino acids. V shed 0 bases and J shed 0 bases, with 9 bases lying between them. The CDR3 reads CASSLGGVVNTEAFF. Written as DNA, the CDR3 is TGCGCCAGCAGCTTGGGGGGAGTTGTGAACACTGAAGCTTTCTTT.

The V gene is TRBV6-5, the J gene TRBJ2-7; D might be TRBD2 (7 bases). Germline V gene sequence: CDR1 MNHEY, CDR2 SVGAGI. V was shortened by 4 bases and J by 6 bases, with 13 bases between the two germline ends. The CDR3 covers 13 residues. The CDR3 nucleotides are TGTGCCAGCAGTTCTCGGGGGGCGAGCGAGCAGTACGTC. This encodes CASSSRGASEQYV.

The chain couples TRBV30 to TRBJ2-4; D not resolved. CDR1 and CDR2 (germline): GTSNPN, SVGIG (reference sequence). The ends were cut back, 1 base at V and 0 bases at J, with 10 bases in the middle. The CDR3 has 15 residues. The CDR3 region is CAWSDGGLAKNIQYF. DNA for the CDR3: TGTGCCTGGAGTGACGGTGGTCTAGCCAAAAACATTCAGTACTTC.

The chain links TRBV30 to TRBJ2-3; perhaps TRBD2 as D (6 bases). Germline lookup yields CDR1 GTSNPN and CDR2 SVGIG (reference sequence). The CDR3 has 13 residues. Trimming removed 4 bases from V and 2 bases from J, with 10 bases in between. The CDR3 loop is CAWNGGYTDTQYF. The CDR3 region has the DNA TGTGCCTGGAATGGGGGGTACACAGATACGCAGTATTTT.

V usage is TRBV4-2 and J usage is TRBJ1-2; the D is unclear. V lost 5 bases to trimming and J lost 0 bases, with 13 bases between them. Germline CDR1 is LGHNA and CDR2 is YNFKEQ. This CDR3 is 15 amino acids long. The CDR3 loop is CASSSAVGSNYGYTF. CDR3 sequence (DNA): TGTGCCAGCAGCTCGGCCGTAGGGTCTAACTATGGCTACACCTTC.

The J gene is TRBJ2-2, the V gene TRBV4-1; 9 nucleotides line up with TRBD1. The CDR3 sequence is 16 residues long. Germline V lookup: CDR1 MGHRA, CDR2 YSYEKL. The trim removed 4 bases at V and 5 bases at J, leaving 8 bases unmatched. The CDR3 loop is CASSPLGTGRTGELFF. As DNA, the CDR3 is TGCGCCAGCAGCCCGCTCGGGACAGGGAGGACCGGGGAGCTGTTTTTT.

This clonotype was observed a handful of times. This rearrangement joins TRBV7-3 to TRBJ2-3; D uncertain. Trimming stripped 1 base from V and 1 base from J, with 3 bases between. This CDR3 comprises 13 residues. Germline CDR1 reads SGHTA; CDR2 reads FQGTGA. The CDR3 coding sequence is TGTGCCAGCAGCTTAAAGGGCACAGATACGCAGTATTTT. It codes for CASSLKGTDTQYF.

The DNA for the CDR3 is TGTGCCAGCACCCTGGGACAGAGCACAGATACGCAGTATTTT. This codes for CASTLGQSTDTQYF. This chain connects TRBV28 to TRBJ2-3, with 7 bases lining up with TRBD1. CDR1 MDHEN and CDR2 SYDVKM come from the germline V gene. This CDR3 region has 14 residues. Losses at the gene ends were 7 bases for V and 0 bases for J; bases not matched to a gene: 4.

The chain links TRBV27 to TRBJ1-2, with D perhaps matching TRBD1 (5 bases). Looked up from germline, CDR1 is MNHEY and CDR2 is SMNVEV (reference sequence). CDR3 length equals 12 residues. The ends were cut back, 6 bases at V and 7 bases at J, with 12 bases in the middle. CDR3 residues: CASRGRSGGYTF. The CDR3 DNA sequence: TGTGCCAGCAGGGGACGATCTGGTGGCTACACCTTC.

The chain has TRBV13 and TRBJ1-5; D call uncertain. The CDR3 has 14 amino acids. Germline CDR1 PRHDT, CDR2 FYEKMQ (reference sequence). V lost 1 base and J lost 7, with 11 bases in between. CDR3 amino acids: CASSLVGSIQPQHF. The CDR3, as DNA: TGTGCCAGCAGCTTAGTTGGCAGTATCCAGCCCCAGCATTTT.

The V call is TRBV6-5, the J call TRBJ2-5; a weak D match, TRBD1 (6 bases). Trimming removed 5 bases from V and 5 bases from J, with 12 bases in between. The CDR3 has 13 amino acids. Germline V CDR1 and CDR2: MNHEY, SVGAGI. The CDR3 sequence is CASSRDRRETQYF. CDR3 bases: TGTGCCAGCAGTCGAGACAGGCGGGAGACCCAGTACTTC.

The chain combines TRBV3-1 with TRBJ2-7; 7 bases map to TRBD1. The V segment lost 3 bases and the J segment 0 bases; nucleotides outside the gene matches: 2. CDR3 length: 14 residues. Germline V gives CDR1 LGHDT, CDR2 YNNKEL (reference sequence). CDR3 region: CASSQDRFSYEQYV. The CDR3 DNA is TGTGCCAGCAGCCAGGACAGGTTCTCCTACGAGCAGTACGTC.

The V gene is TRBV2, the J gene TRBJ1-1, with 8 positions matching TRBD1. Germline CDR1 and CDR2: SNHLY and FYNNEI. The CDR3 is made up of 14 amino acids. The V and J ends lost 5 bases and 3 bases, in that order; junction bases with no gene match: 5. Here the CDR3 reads CASSPGTGYTEAFF. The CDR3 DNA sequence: TGTGCCAGCAGTCCCGGGACAGGCTACACTGAAGCTTTCTTT.

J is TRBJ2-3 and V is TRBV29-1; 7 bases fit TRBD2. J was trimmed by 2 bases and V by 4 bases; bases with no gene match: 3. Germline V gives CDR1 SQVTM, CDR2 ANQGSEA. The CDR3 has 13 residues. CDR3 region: CSVAGRHTDTQYF. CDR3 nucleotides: TGCAGCGTTGCCGGGAGGCACACAGATACGCAGTATTTT.

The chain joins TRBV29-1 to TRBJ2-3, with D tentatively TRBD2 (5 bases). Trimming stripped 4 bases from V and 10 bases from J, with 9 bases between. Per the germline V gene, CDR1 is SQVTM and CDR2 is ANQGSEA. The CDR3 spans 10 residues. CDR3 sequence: CSVAAESQYF. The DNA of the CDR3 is TGCAGCGTTGCAGCGGAATCGCAGTATTTT.

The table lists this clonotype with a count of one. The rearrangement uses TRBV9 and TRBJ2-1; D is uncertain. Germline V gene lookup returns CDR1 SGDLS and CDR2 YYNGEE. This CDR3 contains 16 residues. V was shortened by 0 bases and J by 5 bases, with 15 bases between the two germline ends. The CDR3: CASSVDQRGNNNEQFF. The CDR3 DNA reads TGTGCCAGCAGCGTAGATCAGCGCGGTAACAACAATGAGCAGTTCTTC.

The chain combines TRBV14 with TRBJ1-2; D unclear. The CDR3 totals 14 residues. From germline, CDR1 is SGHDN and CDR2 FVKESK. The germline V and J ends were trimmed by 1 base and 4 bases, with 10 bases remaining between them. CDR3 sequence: CASSQVQEPYGYTF. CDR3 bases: TGTGCCAGCAGCCAAGTCCAGGAGCCCTATGGCTACACCTTC.